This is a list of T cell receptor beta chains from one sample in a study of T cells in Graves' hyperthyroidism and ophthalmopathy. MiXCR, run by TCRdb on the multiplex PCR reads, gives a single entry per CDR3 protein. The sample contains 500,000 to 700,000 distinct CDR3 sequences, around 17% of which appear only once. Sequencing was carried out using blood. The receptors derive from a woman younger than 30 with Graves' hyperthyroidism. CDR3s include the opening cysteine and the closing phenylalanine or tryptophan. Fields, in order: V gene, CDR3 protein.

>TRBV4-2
CASSQVRGGWSYEQYF
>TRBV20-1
CSASAGQYNEQFF
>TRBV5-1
CASSLDPSLTYEQYF
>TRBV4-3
CASSQDYRANEKLFF
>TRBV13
CASRISGALGGTDTQYF
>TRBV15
CATSRDPAGPGANVLTF
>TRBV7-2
CASSWGGWTGREQYF
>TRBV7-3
CASRSNRGANEQFF
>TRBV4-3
CASSQGPQGHYGYTF
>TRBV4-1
CASSQVGQGLRYTF